A single sample gave rise to the 23 T cell receptor beta chains below, sequenced in a study of blood T cell repertoires in COVID-19. Clones were read by immunoSEQ multiplex PCR, and TCRdb kept only the in-frame ones, dropping some. The table lists 250,000 to 300,000 clones, approximately 86% of them singletons. The sequenced sample was peripheral blood. These receptors were collected from a young man with active or convalescent COVID-19.

This rearrangement joins TRBV6-5 to TRBJ2-1, with 7 bases that match TRBD2. This CDR3 has 15 residues. Germline-derived CDR1 and CDR2 are MNHEY and SVGAGI. After removal of 0 bases from V and 10 bases from J, the junction contained 9 bases not matched to a gene. DNA of the CDR3: TGTGCCAGCAGTTACTCGCTTAGCGGGCCAGGGGAGCAGTTCTTC. This sequence encodes CASSYSLSGPGEQFF.

This sequence joins TRBV7-6 and TRBJ2-5; a possible D gene is TRBD2 (7 bases). V dropped 5 bases and J dropped 10 bases, with 23 bases sitting between them. The CDR3 is 15 residues long. The germline V gene encodes CDR1 SGHVS and CDR2 FNYEAQ. CDR3 in amino acids: CASSLGGVRAGDQYF. As DNA, the CDR3 is TGTGCCAGCAGCCTAGGGGGGGTAAGGGCAGGTGACCAGTACTTC.

The chain uses TRBV3-1 (or the pseudogene TRBV3-2) and TRBJ2-5; 8 bases agree with TRBD2. CDR3 length: 16 amino acids. Germline V gene lookup returns CDR1 LGHDT and CDR2 YNNKEL (reference sequence). J gave up 5 bases and V 1 base, and 9 bases lay outside the gene matches. The CDR3 region has the DNA TGTGCCAGCAGCCAAGCAACGGGGGGGGCCCTGGAGACCCAGTACTTC. Protein product: CASSQATGGALETQYF.

The chain couples TRBV14 to TRBJ1-3; 7 bases align to TRBD1. The CDR3 length is 17 residues. Trimming removed 2 bases from V and 1 base from J; junction bases left unmatched: 8. Germline V lookup: CDR1 SGHDN, CDR2 FVKESK. The CDR3 is CASSQYRTGLSGNTIYF. The CDR3 region has the DNA TGTGCCAGCAGCCAATACCGGACAGGACTGTCTGGAAACACCATATATTTT. The full variable domain, its missing parts supplied by reference TRBV14 and TRBJ1-3, is EAGVTQFPSHSVIEKGQTVTLRCDPISGHDNLYWYRRVMGKEIKFLLHFVKESKQDESGMPNNRFLAERTGGTYSTLKVQPAELEDSGVYFCASSQYRTGLSGNTIYFGEGSWLTVV.

In its sample, this clone was seen once. The chain links TRBV6-5 to TRBJ2-2; D call uncertain. The CDR3 sequence is 12 residues long. Trimming took 4 bases from V and 3 from J, leaving 3 bases between them. Germline V CDR1 and CDR2: MNHEY, SVGAGI. The CDR3 loop is CASSSYTGELFF. The CDR3 DNA is TGTGCCAGCAGTTCGTACACCGGGGAGCTGTTTTTT.

In this sample, this clone turned up once. The gene calls are TRBV5-1 and TRBJ2-4; perhaps TRBD2 as D (6 bases). CDR3 size: 14 residues. CDR1 is SGHRS, CDR2 YFSETQ, per germline. Deletions cut 1 base from V and 6 bases from J, with 11 bases between. The CDR3 loop is CASSLSGEINIQYF. In nucleotides, the CDR3 is TGCGCCAGCAGCTTGTCGGGGGAGATAAACATTCAGTACTTC.

Here the CDR3 reads CASLWRGGGQQFF. The CDR3 bases are TGTGCCTCACTTTGGAGAGGGGGAGGGCAGCAGTTCTTC. The V gene is TRBV7-9, the J gene TRBJ2-1; tentative D call: TRBD2 (7 bases). Trimming removed 11 bases from V and 11 bases from J, with 22 bases in between. From germline, CDR1 is SEHNR and CDR2 FQNEAQ (reference sequence). The length of the CDR3 is 13 residues.

The genes are TRBV28 and TRBJ2-2; 10 nucleotides align to TRBD2. The junction had 3 bases not matched to a gene; V was cut back by 2 bases and J by 6 bases. CDR1 is MDHEN and CDR2 is SYDVKM in the germline V gene. CDR3 size: 15 residues. The CDR3 sequence is CASSLPSGSAGELFF. CDR3 nucleotide sequence: TGTGCCAGCAGTTTACCTAGCGGGAGTGCCGGGGAGCTGTTTTTT.

This clone was observed a handful of times. The chain joins TRBV5-1 to TRBJ2-5; the D is unclear. The CDR3 covers 14 residues. The V gene lost 1 base and the J gene lost 0 bases, with 7 bases spanning the gap. Germline V gene data show CDR1 as SGHRS and CDR2 as YFSETQ. CDR3 loop: CASSLRAYQETQYF. DNA of the CDR3: TGCGCCAGCAGCTTGCGCGCGTACCAAGAGACCCAGTACTTC.

The DNA of the CDR3 is TGTGCCAGCAGCTTAGGCCCGACAGACTCAGAGACCCAGTACTTC. Its translation is CASSLGPTDSETQYF. The chain couples TRBV11-2 to TRBJ2-5, with D maybe TRBD1 (5 bases). Germline V gene sequence: CDR1 SGHAT, CDR2 FQNNGV. CDR3 length: 15 amino acids. Trimming removed 1 base from V and 4 bases from J, with 13 bases in between.

This chain links TRBV19 with TRBJ1-5; D possibly corresponds to TRBD1 (6 bases). The germline V gene has CDR1 LNHDA and CDR2 SQIVND (reference sequence). Trimming removed 5 bases at V and 2 bases at J, with 10 bases between. The CDR3 spans 14 residues. CDR3 sequence (DNA): TGTGCCAGTAGTCGGGGGGCAGGCAATCAGCCCCAGCATTTT. Its protein product is CASSRGAGNQPQHF.

V is TRBV7-2 and J is TRBJ2-1; 7 bases map to TRBD1. Losses at the gene ends were 5 bases for V and 1 base for J; bases not matched to a gene: 5. Looked up from germline, CDR1 is SGHTA and CDR2 is FQGNSA. This CDR3 spans 15 amino acids. The CDR3, as DNA: TGTGCCAGCAGCGACCGGGACAGTTCCTACAATGAGCAGTTCTTC. As protein: CASSDRDSSYNEQFF.

CDR3 in DNA: TGCGCCAGCAGCCTTCAAGCGGGGGGCTCAGAGACCCAGTACTTC. It specifies CASSLQAGGSETQYF. This chain connects TRBV4-1 to TRBJ2-5; TRBD2 aligns across 9 bases. This CDR3 comprises 15 residues. Germline V lookup: CDR1 MGHRA, CDR2 YSYEKL. Trimming at V came to 4 bases and at J to 4 bases, leaving 7 bases not matched to a gene.

This clone has just one count. The V gene is TRBV7-2, the J gene TRBJ2-5, with D possibly matching TRBD2 (5 bases). The CDR3 covers 14 residues. The V end was cut by 2 bases, the J end by 7 bases, with 14 bases between. From germline, CDR1 is SGHTA and CDR2 FQGNSA. The chain's CDR3 is CASSLLLREGTQYF. CDR3 in DNA: TGTGCCAGCAGCTTACTGTTGAGGGAAGGGACCCAGTACTTC.

The chain recombines TRBV6-1 with TRBJ1-5; weak D call: TRBD1 (6 bases). V lost 3 bases and J lost 6, with 18 bases in between. The CDR3 length is 16 residues. Germline assignment: CDR1 MNHNS and CDR2 SASEGT. DNA of the CDR3: TGTGCCAGCAGTGACAGACAGGTTGGGGGCACTCAGCCCCAGCATTTT. Protein: CASSDRQVGGTQPQHF.

This clone has a handful of counts. The chain combines TRBV4-2 with TRBJ2-2; tentative D call: TRBD1 (6 bases). The germline gives CDR1 LGHNA, CDR2 YNFKEQ. Trimming removed 3 bases from V and 0 bases from J, with 11 bases in between. This CDR3 region has 16 residues. CDR3 region: CASSHLGQTNTGELFF. For the CDR3, the DNA is TGTGCCAGCAGCCATTTAGGACAGACGAACACCGGGGAGCTGTTTTTT.

The V and J genes are TRBV27 and TRBJ2-1, with a tentative D call TRBD1 (6 bases). The CDR3 loop spans 14 amino acids. CDR1 MNHEY and CDR2 SMNVEV come from the germline V gene (reference sequence). Trimming took off 3 bases at V and 6 bases at J, with 12 bases between the two ends. For the CDR3, the DNA is TGTGCCAGCAGTTTGGGGACAAGGGGCAATGAGCAGTTCTTC. Protein: CASSLGTRGNEQFF.

The chain links TRBV29-1 to TRBJ1-1; D is possibly TRBD1 (5 bases). The CDR3 spans 15 residues. Germline CDR1 SQVTM, CDR2 ANQGSEA. Trimming took off 6 bases at V and 0 bases at J, with 17 bases between the two ends. CDR3 sequence (DNA): TGCAGCGTGAAAACCGGGGGATTTCTGAACACTGAAGCTTTCTTT. Residues: CSVKTGGFLNTEAFF.

The chain combines TRBV7-9 with TRBJ1-4; D is possibly TRBD1 (6 bases). This CDR3 has 16 residues. CDR1 is SEHNR and CDR2 is FQNEAQ in the germline V gene (reference sequence). V was cut by 1 base and J by 8 bases, with 17 bases left in between. The chain's CDR3 is CASSLVYGGQYEKLFF. CDR3 coding DNA: TGTGCCAGCAGCTTAGTTTACGGGGGGCAATACGAAAAACTGTTTTTT.

This chain joins TRBV10-2 and TRBJ2-7, with D perhaps TRBD1 (5 bases). This CDR3 comprises 13 residues. The germline V and J ends were trimmed by 7 bases and 0 bases, with 10 bases remaining between them. Germline values: CDR1 WSHSY, CDR2 SAAADI. This CDR3 is CASKDTSSYEQYF. The CDR3 bases are TGCGCCAGCAAGGACACGAGCTCCTACGAGCAGTACTTC.

The rearrangement uses TRBV2 and TRBJ2-5; TRBD2 is a possible D gene (5 bases). Germline CDR1 SNHLY, CDR2 FYNNEI. V was clipped by 10 bases and J by 2 bases, with 17 bases between them. This CDR3 is built from 14 residues. CDR3 in DNA: TGTGCCATAAAAAACGGCACTAGACAAGAGACCCAGTACTTC. It codes for CAIKNGTRQETQYF.

The count of this clone is one. The CDR3 DNA reads as TGTGCCAGCAGCCCGCGGGGGATGTCGGGTGGAAACACCATATATTTT. Protein sequence: CASSPRGMSGGNTIYF. The gene calls are TRBV7-9 and TRBJ1-3, with a tentative D call TRBD1 (5 bases). Germline V gene data show CDR1 as SEHNR and CDR2 as FQNEAQ (reference sequence). CDR3 length equals 16 residues. V lost 5 bases to trimming and J lost 3 bases, with 17 bases between them.

The chain carries TRBV18 and TRBJ1-1, with 8 bases matching TRBD1. The germline gives CDR1 KGHSH, CDR2 LQKENI. J lost 4 bases, V lost 4 bases, and 5 bases had no gene match. The CDR3 extends over 14 amino acids. This CDR3 reads CASSLSGGLTEAFF. Written as DNA, the CDR3 is TGTGCCAGCTCACTATCAGGGGGCCTCACTGAAGCTTTCTTT.